Listed below are T cell receptor beta chains from one sample, sequenced in a study of blood T cell repertoires in COVID-19. Repertoires were generated with immunoSEQ multiplex PCR, while TCRdb's copy carries only in-frame clones and drops some. Of 45,000 to 55,000 clones listed, 80% to 85% are singletons. Sequencing was carried out using peripheral blood. These receptors were obtained from a man in his forties or fifties with acute or convalescent COVID-19. Each CDR3 is given with its conserved first and last residue. D genes are given only for firm matches. A row's size may be missing; if present it is once, few, many or a size class.

D gene: TRBD2; J gene: TRBJ2-1; V gene: TRBV27; clone size: NA; CDR3 DNA: TGTGCCAGCGGATCCGGGACTACACCCAATGAGCAGTTCTTC; CDR3 protein: CASGSGTTPNEQFF
D gene: NA; J gene: TRBJ2-3; V gene: TRBV7-2; clone size: NA; CDR3 DNA: TGTGCCAGCAGCTTAGGAAATGAACCGGGGTCAGATACGCAGTATTTT; CDR3 protein: CASSLGNEPGSDTQYF
D gene: NA; J gene: TRBJ2-7; V gene: TRBV10-3; clone size: once; CDR3 DNA: TGTGCTGGGGGCCCGGGTCGTTCTCCCTACGAGCAGTACTTC; CDR3 protein: CAGGPGRSPYEQYF
D gene: NA; J gene: TRBJ2-1; V gene: TRBV7-8; clone size: NA; CDR3 DNA: TGTGCCAGCAGCTTTCGGGGGAGTACGCAGAACAATGAGCAGTTCTTC; CDR3 protein: CASSFRGSTQNNEQFF
D gene: TRBD2; J gene: TRBJ2-2; V gene: TRBV4-1; clone size: NA; CDR3 DNA: TGCGCCAGCAGCCGAGGTGGCGGGAGCGGGGGGAACACCGGGGAGCTGTTTTTT; CDR3 protein: CASSRGGGSGGNTGELFF
D gene: NA; J gene: TRBJ2-3; V gene: TRBV11-2; clone size: NA; CDR3 DNA: TGTGCCAGCAGCTCACAGGGCACAGATACGCAGTATTTT; CDR3 protein: CASSSQGTDTQYF
D gene: TRBD1; J gene: TRBJ2-2; V gene: TRBV4-1; clone size: NA; CDR3 DNA: TGCGCCAGCAGCCTTAGACAGGGGGCTTTCTACGGGGAGCTGTTTTTT; CDR3 protein: CASSLRQGAFYGELFF
D gene: NA; J gene: TRBJ1-3; V gene: TRBV5-1; clone size: NA; CDR3 DNA: TGCGCCAGCAGCTTGGTGCCAGGGACTGGAAACACCATATATTTT; CDR3 protein: CASSLVPGTGNTIYF
D gene: NA; J gene: TRBJ2-1; V gene: TRBV2; clone size: NA; CDR3 DNA: TGTGCCAGCAGTGAGCGCGGTAGCTCCTACAATGAGCAGTTCTTC; CDR3 protein: CASSERGSSYNEQFF
D gene: TRBD1; J gene: TRBJ1-6; V gene: TRBV10-3; clone size: few; CDR3 DNA: TGTGCCATCAGCCGGGACAGGGCTAATTCACCCCTCCACTTT; CDR3 protein: CAISRDRANSPLHF
D gene: NA; J gene: TRBJ2-7; V gene: TRBV6-1; clone size: NA; CDR3 DNA: TGTGCCAGCAGTGAGCCTCCGGGGGAGCAGTACTTC; CDR3 protein: CASSEPPGEQYF
D gene: NA; J gene: TRBJ2-7; V gene: TRBV29-1; clone size: NA; CDR3 DNA: TGCAGCGTTGAGGGGGCCGTCTTGAACGAGCAGTACTTC; CDR3 protein: CSVEGAVLNEQYF
D gene: NA; J gene: TRBJ1-3; V gene: TRBV11-2; clone size: NA; CDR3 DNA: TGTGCCAGCAGCCGAACTCTACAGGGAGTCGGCTCTGGAAACACCATATATTTT; CDR3 protein: CASSRTLQGVGSGNTIYF
D gene: TRBD2; J gene: TRBJ2-3; V gene: TRBV9; clone size: NA; CDR3 DNA: TGTGCCAGCAGCGACCAGCGGACTAGCGGGAGAATGTGGAACACAGATACGCAGTATTTT; CDR3 protein: CASSDQRTSGRMWNTDTQYF
D gene: TRBD1; J gene: TRBJ2-3; V gene: TRBV5-1; clone size: NA; CDR3 DNA: TGCGCCAGCAGCTTGGCCATAACCCGCCGACAGGGAAAACAAACAGATACGCAGTATTTT; CDR3 protein: CASSLAITRRQGKQTDTQYF
D gene: TRBD2; J gene: TRBJ2-2; V gene: TRBV5-4; clone size: NA; CDR3 DNA: TGTGCCAGCAGCTTGGGACTAGCGTACACCGGGGAGCTGTTTTTT; CDR3 protein: CASSLGLAYTGELFF
D gene: TRBD1; J gene: TRBJ2-7; V gene: TRBV28; clone size: few; CDR3 DNA: TGTGCCAGCAGTTCCGGGACAGGGGCGTACGAGCAGTACTTC; CDR3 protein: CASSSGTGAYEQYF
D gene: TRBD1; J gene: TRBJ2-4; V gene: TRBV7-9; clone size: NA; CDR3 DNA: TGTGCCAGCAGTTCGTACAGGGGCCAAAACATTCAGTACTTC; CDR3 protein: CASSSYRGQNIQYF
D gene: TRBD2; J gene: TRBJ2-1; V gene: TRBV3-1/TRBV3-2; clone size: NA; CDR3 DNA: TGTGCCAGCAGCCAGGGACTAGCGGGAGGAGCCTACAATGAGCAGTTCTTC; CDR3 protein: CASSQGLAGGAYNEQFF
D gene: NA; J gene: TRBJ1-2; V gene: TRBV6-5; clone size: NA; CDR3 DNA: TGTGCCAGCAGTTACCAGGGTAACTATGGCTACACCTTC; CDR3 protein: CASSYQGNYGYTF
D gene: NA; J gene: TRBJ2-7; V gene: TRBV6-2/TRBV6-3; clone size: NA; CDR3 DNA: TGTGCCAGCAGCTGGCAGGAACAGACCTACGAGCAGTACTTC; CDR3 protein: CASSWQEQTYEQYF
D gene: NA; J gene: TRBJ2-1; V gene: TRBV24-1; clone size: NA; CDR3 DNA: TGTGCCACCAGTGATTCTTCTACGCTCTCCTACAATGAGCAGTTCTTC; CDR3 protein: CATSDSSTLSYNEQFF
D gene: NA; J gene: TRBJ1-3; V gene: TRBV5-1; clone size: NA; CDR3 DNA: TGCGCCAGCAGCTTGAGTCCAGGGGTCGGAAACACCATATATTTT; CDR3 protein: CASSLSPGVGNTIYF
D gene: TRBD1; J gene: TRBJ2-3; V gene: TRBV7-9; clone size: NA; CDR3 DNA: TGTGCCAGCAGCCTTCAAAGGGGGCGCGCAGATACGCAGTATTTT; CDR3 protein: CASSLQRGRADTQYF
D gene: TRBD1; J gene: TRBJ1-2; V gene: TRBV7-9; clone size: NA; CDR3 DNA: TGTGCCAGCAGCTTAGACAGGGGACGACATTATGGCTACACCTTC; CDR3 protein: CASSLDRGRHYGYTF
D gene: TRBD1; J gene: TRBJ1-6; V gene: TRBV18; clone size: few; CDR3 DNA: TGTGCCAGCTCACCTACAGGGGGAGGACAGGAAAATTCACCCCTCCACTTT; CDR3 protein: CASSPTGGGQENSPLHF
D gene: TRBD1; J gene: TRBJ1-1; V gene: TRBV6-5; clone size: NA; CDR3 DNA: TGTGCCAGCAGTCGGACAGGGGGTACTGAAGCTTTCTTT; CDR3 protein: CASSRTGGTEAFF
D gene: NA; J gene: TRBJ2-1; V gene: TRBV27; clone size: NA; CDR3 DNA: TGTGCCAGCAGCCTATGGGGGGTGGGCTCCTACAATGAGCAGTTCTTC; CDR3 protein: CASSLWGVGSYNEQFF
D gene: NA; J gene: TRBJ2-7; V gene: TRBV5-6; clone size: once; CDR3 DNA: TGTGCCAGCAGCCCCGGGGAGCGGACTCTGGGGGAGCAGTACTTC; CDR3 protein: CASSPGERTLGEQYF
D gene: TRBD2; J gene: TRBJ2-7; V gene: TRBV4-3; clone size: NA; CDR3 DNA: TGCGCCAGCAGCCCTTCTAGCGGGGCTGAGTACGAGCAGTACTTC; CDR3 protein: CASSPSSGAEYEQYF
D gene: TRBD1; J gene: TRBJ2-7; V gene: TRBV18; clone size: once; CDR3 DNA: TGTGCCAGCTCACCACCGGGGACAGGGGGCCGTGGCGAGCAGTACTTC; CDR3 protein: CASSPPGTGGRGEQYF
D gene: TRBD1; J gene: TRBJ2-6; V gene: TRBV10-3; clone size: NA; CDR3 DNA: TGTGCCATCGGACAGGGGCTCTCTGGGGCCAACGTCCTGACTTTC; CDR3 protein: CAIGQGLSGANVLTF
D gene: NA; J gene: TRBJ1-2; V gene: TRBV27; clone size: NA; CDR3 DNA: TGTGCCAGCAGTTTCAACAGTCGAGCTAACTATGGCTACACCTTC; CDR3 protein: CASSFNSRANYGYTF
D gene: NA; J gene: TRBJ1-6; V gene: TRBV10-3; clone size: NA; CDR3 DNA: TGTGCCATCAGTGACTACAGGAAAAATTCACCCCTCCACTTT; CDR3 protein: CAISDYRKNSPLHF
D gene: NA; J gene: TRBJ1-3; V gene: TRBV18; clone size: NA; CDR3 DNA: TGTGCCAGCTCCCCTGACGGGAGCTCTGGAAACACCATATATTTT; CDR3 protein: CASSPDGSSGNTIYF
D gene: TRBD1; J gene: TRBJ1-2; V gene: TRBV7-2; clone size: NA; CDR3 DNA: TGTGCCAGCAGCTTAGCCCCCGCCAGGGGGCGCATTACCTATGGCTACACCTTC; CDR3 protein: CASSLAPARGRITYGYTF
D gene: NA; J gene: TRBJ1-6; V gene: TRBV30; clone size: NA; CDR3 DNA: TGTGCCTGGGTCCGGACACCGAGCTCCTATAATTCACCCCTCCACTTT; CDR3 protein: CAWVRTPSSYNSPLHF
D gene: TRBD2; J gene: TRBJ2-1; V gene: TRBV4-1; clone size: few; CDR3 DNA: TGCGCCAGCAGCCGCCCCCAGGCGGCGGGAGGGCCTAGGGGTGAGCAGTTCTTC; CDR3 protein: CASSRPQAAGGPRGEQFF
D gene: NA; J gene: TRBJ1-2; V gene: TRBV30; clone size: NA; CDR3 DNA: TGTGCCCACGTGGACAGCCCCTATGGCTACACCTTC; CDR3 protein: CAHVDSPYGYTF
D gene: NA; J gene: TRBJ2-6; V gene: TRBV4-1; clone size: NA; CDR3 DNA: TGCGCCAGCAGCTCCTACTCTGGGGCCAACGTCCTGACTTTC; CDR3 protein: CASSSYSGANVLTF
D gene: NA; J gene: TRBJ2-2; V gene: TRBV7-8; clone size: NA; CDR3 DNA: TGTGCCGCTCAGGACACGAACACCGGGGAGCTGTTTTTT; CDR3 protein: CAAQDTNTGELFF
D gene: TRBD2; J gene: TRBJ2-2; V gene: TRBV25-1; clone size: few; CDR3 DNA: TGTGCCAGCCACCCTAGCGGGGTGAACACCGGGGAGCTGTTTTTT; CDR3 protein: CASHPSGVNTGELFF
D gene: NA; J gene: TRBJ2-2; V gene: TRBV11-3; clone size: NA; CDR3 DNA: TGTGCCAGCAGCTTAGTGTGGCAGACGAACACCGGGGAGCTGTTTTTT; CDR3 protein: CASSLVWQTNTGELFF
D gene: TRBD1; J gene: TRBJ2-2; V gene: TRBV7-9; clone size: NA; CDR3 DNA: TGTGCCAGCAGCTTAGGGCAGGGGGACAGCACCGGGGAGCTGTTTTTT; CDR3 protein: CASSLGQGDSTGELFF
D gene: TRBD1; J gene: TRBJ1-2; V gene: TRBV10-2; clone size: NA; CDR3 DNA: TGCGCCAGCAGTGAGTTTCAAGAAGGGACAGGGGGGATCTATGGCTACACCTTC; CDR3 protein: CASSEFQEGTGGIYGYTF
D gene: NA; J gene: TRBJ2-2; V gene: TRBV6-2/TRBV6-3; clone size: few; CDR3 DNA: TGTGCCAGCAGTTCCCGCGGGGTAGCGCTGAATTCTGCCGGGGAGCTGTTTTTT; CDR3 protein: CASSSRGVALNSAGELFF
D gene: TRBD1; J gene: TRBJ2-6; V gene: TRBV6-6; clone size: NA; CDR3 DNA: TGTGCCAGCAGTCCTCACTCCGGGACAGGTTTCTCTGGGGCCAACGTCCTGACTTTC; CDR3 protein: CASSPHSGTGFSGANVLTF
D gene: NA; J gene: TRBJ1-2; V gene: TRBV19; clone size: few; CDR3 DNA: TGTGCCAGTAGAAAAACAGGAGCCCCGGGAGTTAGCTACACCTTC; CDR3 protein: CASRKTGAPGVSYTF
D gene: TRBD1; J gene: TRBJ2-2; V gene: TRBV2; clone size: once; CDR3 DNA: TGTGCCAGCAGTGAGGACAGGGAGTTCACCGGGGAGCTGTTTTTT; CDR3 protein: CASSEDREFTGELFF